Below, 20 T cell receptor beta chains from the same sample are listed, as sequenced in a study of cytomegalovirus exposure and HLA in healthy donors. PCR involved 60 Vbeta and 13 Jbeta primers. Libraries were prepared by immunoSEQ multiplex PCR; TCRdb keeps only in-frame clonotypes and omits some of them. The sample has around 160,000 clones; 60% to 80% are singletons. The sequenced sample was PBMCs. The receptors shown here come from a male donor in good health and CMV-seronegative.

The chain employs TRBV9 and TRBJ2-5; 8 bases are shared with TRBD2. V lost 3 bases and J lost 1; bases outside the gene matches: 11. Germline CDR1 and CDR2: SGDLS and YYNGEE. This CDR3 spans 17 amino acids. The CDR3 spells CASSDGRRRGAQETQYF. The CDR3 DNA sequence: TGTGCCAGCAGCGACGGGCGGCGGCGGGGGGCCCAAGAGACCCAGTACTTC. The whole variable domain, remainder taken from reference TRBV9 and TRBJ2-5, is DSGVTQTPKHLITATGQRVTLRCSPRSGDLSVYWYQQSLDQGLQFLIQYYNGEERAKGNILERFSAQQFPDLHSELNLSSLELGDSALYFCASSDGRRRGAQETQYFGPGTRLLVL.

The chain employs TRBV6-6 and TRBJ1-6; tentative D call: TRBD1 (5 bases). The V and J ends lost 0 bases and 7 bases respectively, with 13 bases between them. This CDR3 has 16 amino acids. Per germline, CDR1 MNHNY and CDR2 SVGAGI (reference sequence). The CDR3, as DNA: TGTGCCAGCAGTTACTCGAGTCAGGGAGGGAATTCACCCCTCCACTTT. Protein sequence: CASSYSSQGGNSPLHF.

The V gene is TRBV15, the J gene TRBJ1-4; TRBD1 matches at 8 bases. This CDR3 has 14 amino acids. V lost 2 bases and J lost 7; bases outside the gene matches: 3. Germline V gene sequence: CDR1 LNHNV, CDR2 YYDKDF (reference sequence). CDR3: CATSRRQGREKLFF. The CDR3 DNA reads as TGTGCCACCAGCAGAAGACAGGGGCGTGAAAAACTGTTTTTT.

The chain combines TRBV15 with TRBJ2-5, with TRBD1 matching over 10 bases. The CDR3 length is 15 residues. With 5 bases clipped from V and 5 bases from J, the junction kept 8 bases outside the gene matches. The V gene's germline CDR1 is LNHNV and CDR2 YYDKDF (reference sequence). The CDR3 is CATSGRDRGRETQYF. CDR3 nucleotide sequence: TGTGCCACCAGCGGCCGGGACAGGGGTCGGGAGACCCAGTACTTC.

The CDR3 spells CASSLNSYQPQHF. CDR3 nucleotide sequence: TGTGCCAGCAGTTTAAACAGCTATCAGCCCCAGCATTTT. The chain links TRBV28 to TRBJ1-5, with no clear D. V was cut by 2 bases and J by 5 bases, with 7 bases left in between. Looked up from germline, CDR1 is MDHEN and CDR2 is SYDVKM. The CDR3 runs 13 residues. Based on the CDR3 plus reference TRBV28 and TRBJ1-5, the full variable domain is DVKVTQSSRYLVKRTGEKVFLECVQDMDHENMFWYRQDPGLGLRLIYFSYDVKMKEKGDIPEGYSVSREKKERFSLILESASTNQTSMYLCASSLNSYQPQHFGDGTRLSIL.

The chain links TRBV7-2 to TRBJ2-7, with D perhaps matching TRBD1 (6 bases). V lost 2 bases and J lost 5, with 10 bases in between. Germline lookup yields CDR1 SGHTA and CDR2 FQGNSA. The CDR3 loop spans 13 amino acids. CDR3 residues: CASSLNRADEQYF. CDR3 nucleotide sequence: TGTGCCAGCAGCTTAAACAGGGCGGACGAGCAGTACTTC.

J is TRBJ2-1 and V is TRBV7-2; D not certain. Germline CDR1 SGHTA, CDR2 FQGNSA. The CDR3 has 13 residues. V was trimmed by 7 bases and J by 2 bases, leaving 9 bases between them. The CDR3 bases are TGTGCCAGCACCAAGAGTACCTACAATGAGCAGTTCTTC. It specifies CASTKSTYNEQFF.

Only one count was recorded for this clone. The J gene is TRBJ1-1, the V gene TRBV7-3, with 8 bases identical to TRBD1. This CDR3 has 14 amino acids. Per the germline V gene, CDR1 is SGHTA and CDR2 is FQGTGA. With V trimmed by 5 bases and J by 11 bases, 13 bases remained unmatched. The CDR3 loop reads CASSPTGGQGPAFF. Here the CDR3 DNA reads TGTGCCAGCAGCCCTACAGGTGGACAGGGCCCGGCTTTCTTT.

The genes are TRBV28 and TRBJ1-2, with D unresolved. V lost 5 bases and J 7 bases, leaving 17 bases between the germline ends. The CDR3 has 14 residues. Germline lookup yields CDR1 MDHEN and CDR2 SYDVKM. In DNA form, the CDR3 reads TGTGCCAGCAGTCCCTCTCACAGACTAGGTGGCTACACCTTC. Amino acid sequence: CASSPSHRLGGYTF.

This chain joins TRBV2 and TRBJ2-1, with a possible D match to TRBD1 (6 bases). Germline CDR1 and CDR2: SNHLY and FYNNEI. The CDR3 consists of 14 residues. With 7 bases removed from V and 9 bases from J, the gap between germline ends came to 19 bases. This CDR3 reads CASNRGPQGSEQFF. Here the CDR3 DNA reads TGTGCCAGCAATCGTGGGCCCCAGGGGAGTGAGCAGTTCTTC.

This clone was detected a few times. V gene TRBV19 combines with J gene TRBJ2-7; D might be TRBD1 (5 bases). This CDR3 contains 13 residues. V was pared by 5 bases and J by 3 bases, with 11 bases between. Germline V gene data show CDR1 as LNHDA and CDR2 as SQIVND (reference sequence). The CDR3 nucleotides are TGTGCCAGTAGTCAGGGTGGGTACTACGAGCAGTACTTC. It translates to CASSQGGYYEQYF. The entire variable domain, with the rest obtained from reference TRBV19 and TRBJ2-7, is as follows: DGGITQSPKYLFRKEGQNVTLSCEQNLNHDAMYWYRQDPGQGLRLIYYSQIVNDFQKGDIAEGYSVSREKKESFPLTVTSAQKNPTAFYLCASSQGGYYEQYFGPGTRLTVT.

The chain combines TRBV9 with TRBJ2-1; 12 bases are shared with TRBD2. Germline V lookup: CDR1 SGDLS, CDR2 YYNGEE. The CDR3 is made up of 16 amino acids. The V and J ends lost 4 bases and 5 bases, in that order; junction bases with no gene match: 7. The CDR3 region has the DNA TGTGCCAGCAGCCCTAGACTAGCGGGAGCCCACAATGAGCAGTTCTTC. Translation: CASSPRLAGAHNEQFF.

This clone was found once. The gene calls are TRBV7-3 and TRBJ2-6, with a tentative D call TRBD1 (5 bases). V was clipped by 3 bases and J by 4 bases, with 10 bases between them. CDR3 length equals 15 residues. Germline V gene lookup returns CDR1 SGHTA and CDR2 FQGTGA. The CDR3 reads CASSFQGMGANVLTF. In nucleotides, the CDR3 is TGTGCCAGCAGCTTCCAGGGTATGGGGGCCAACGTCCTGACTTTC. The variable domain in full, with the rest retrieved from reference TRBV7-3 and TRBJ2-6, is GAGVSQTPSNKVTEKGKYVELRCDPISGHTALYWYRQSLGQGPEFLIYFQGTGAADDSGLPNDRFFAVRPEGSVSTLKIQRTERGDSAVYLCASSFQGMGANVLTFGAGSRLTVL.

This chain links TRBV15 with TRBJ1-5; D is unresolved. V lost 1 base to trimming and J lost 5 bases, with 12 bases between them. Germline values: CDR1 LNHNV, CDR2 YYDKDF (reference sequence). The CDR3 runs to 15 residues. The CDR3 coding sequence is TGTGCCACCAGCAGAGCCGGGGAACCTTATCAGCCCCAGCATTTT. Translation gives CATSRAGEPYQPQHF.

This chain connects TRBV4-1 to TRBJ2-5; 7 bases match TRBD1. V lost 0 bases and J lost 2; bases outside the gene matches: 3. The CDR3 has 15 amino acids. Per germline, CDR1 MGHRA and CDR2 YSYEKL. Written as DNA, the CDR3 is TGCGCCAGCAGCCAAGAAGGGGGCAGACAAGAGACCCAGTACTTC. It specifies CASSQEGGRQETQYF.

The gene calls are TRBV4-1 and TRBJ2-1; 14 nucleotides agree with TRBD2. Per the germline V gene, CDR1 is MGHRA and CDR2 is YSYEKL. This CDR3 region has 22 residues. The V segment lost 2 bases and the J segment 5 bases; nucleotides outside the gene matches: 20. CDR3 in DNA: TGCGCCAGCAGCCAACTTTATAAATCCGGGACTAGCGGGAGTGTTCTCAACAATGAGCAGTTCTTC. Its protein is CASSQLYKSGTSGSVLNNEQFF.

The V gene is TRBV7-9, the J gene TRBJ2-3, with 10 bases matching TRBD1. Germline V lookup: CDR1 SEHNR, CDR2 FQNEAQ (reference sequence). J lost 5 bases, V lost 3 bases, and 8 bases had no gene match. The CDR3 contains 16 residues. CDR3 in DNA: TGTGCCAGCAGCTTGAGGACAGGGGGTGGAGTAGATACGCAGTATTTT. Translated, it gives CASSLRTGGGVDTQYF.

This chain uses TRBV7-9 with TRBJ2-1, with TRBD1 matching over 9 bases. Germline V gene sequence: CDR1 SEHNR, CDR2 FQNEAQ (reference sequence). V was pared by 2 bases and J by 5 bases, with 7 bases of the junction left unmatched. There are 16 residues in the CDR3. The CDR3 spells CASSLTEGDRDNEQFF. The CDR3 DNA sequence: TGTGCCAGCAGCTTAACGGAGGGGGACAGGGACAATGAGCAGTTCTTC.

This chain joins TRBV30 and TRBJ1-2, with 7 nucleotides matching TRBD1. The V segment lost 5 bases and the J segment 8 bases; nucleotides outside the gene matches: 8. The germline CDR1 and CDR2 sequences are GTSNPN and SVGIG (reference sequence). The CDR3 runs to 12 residues. CDR3 in DNA: TGTGCCTGGGACACAGGGGTAGGGGGCTACACCTTC. This codes for CAWDTGVGGYTF.

V gene TRBV18 combines with J gene TRBJ2-2; a weak D match, TRBD2 (5 bases). Germline V lookup: CDR1 KGHSH, CDR2 LQKENI. This CDR3 has 15 amino acids. V was cut by 4 bases and J by 1 base, with 10 bases left in between. The CDR3 nucleotides read TGTGCCAGCTCACTGCGGGCGGGGAACACCGGGGAGCTGTTTTTT. Protein: CASSLRAGNTGELFF.